The 26 T cell receptor beta chains below were found in one sample sequenced in a study of cytomegalovirus exposure and HLA in healthy donors listed by TCRdb under 2017. To prepare the library, the immunoSEQ multiplex PCR assay was applied. A mixture of 60 forward primers for TCR Vbeta segments and 13 reverse primers for TCR Jbeta segments was used in the multiplex PCR. In TCRdb, the immuneACCESS table is reduced to in-frame sequences with V and J assigned. These tables do not hold every clone; where another copy was compared, an unresolved V gene accounts for under half, and the others remain unexplained. The sample table lists about 110,000 clones, roughly 70% of them with a count of one. 8.5% to 9.5% of the sample goes to the ten largest clones. Sequencing was performed on PBMCs. Every receptor here comes from a young man in good health and CMV-seropositive.

The rearrangement joins TRBV9 to TRBJ2-3; D remains ambiguous. Trimming stripped 0 bases from V and 0 bases from J, with 14 bases between. The germline V gene encodes CDR1 SGDLS and CDR2 YYNGEE. This CDR3 spans 17 amino acids. The CDR3 bases are TGTGCCAGCAGCGTAGCCATTGCGAGCACTAGCACAGATACGCAGTATTTT. This encodes CASSVAIASTSTDTQYF.

In regard to this clone: At one boundary the junction diverges from the germline segment, which might be a read error. The chain links TRBV6-6 to TRBJ2-1; 8 nucleotides line up with TRBD1. Germline V gene sequence: CDR1 MNHNY, CDR2 SVGAGI (reference sequence). The CDR3 is 15 residues long. The CDR3 spells CASSYSGDRTRVGIF. Written as DNA, the CDR3 is TGTGCCAGCAGTTACTCCGGGGACAGGACCCGCGTTGGGATCTTC.

This rearrangement joins TRBV9 to TRBJ1-6; D is possibly TRBD1 (5 bases). The CDR3 runs 16 residues. V was shortened by 0 bases and J by 0 bases, with 7 bases between the two germline ends. CDR1 is SGDLS, CDR2 YYNGEE, per germline. CDR3 protein: CASSVGQFSYNSPLHF. The CDR3 region has the DNA TGTGCCAGCAGCGTAGGACAGTTCTCCTATAATTCACCCCTCCACTTT.

V gene TRBV15 combines with J gene TRBJ1-2; D perhaps matches TRBD1 (5 bases). V was shortened by 3 bases and J by 6 bases, with 14 bases between the two germline ends. The CDR3 covers 14 residues. Germline V gene lookup returns CDR1 LNHNV and CDR2 YYDKDF (reference sequence). The CDR3 sequence: CATSSRVVMDGYTF. The DNA for the CDR3 is TGTGCCACCAGCAGCAGGGTAGTAATGGATGGCTACACCTTC.

V gene TRBV2 combines with J gene TRBJ2-1, with a tentative D call TRBD2 (6 bases). Germline CDR1 SNHLY, CDR2 FYNNEI. There are 13 residues in the CDR3. The CDR3 sequence is CACELASYNEQFF. CDR3 coding DNA: TGTGCTTGCGAACTAGCCTCCTACAATGAGCAGTTCTTC.

The CDR3 loop reads CASSPSSGAAQPQHF. DNA for the CDR3: TGTGCCAGCAGTCCGTCATCCGGAGCGGCTCAGCCCCAGCATTTT. The J gene is TRBJ1-5, the V gene TRBV2; D is unclear. The V end was cut by 5 bases, the J end by 6 bases, with 17 bases between. CDR1 is SNHLY and CDR2 is FYNNEI in the germline V gene. The CDR3 has 15 amino acids.

The chain is built from TRBV25-1 and TRBJ1-1; perhaps TRBD1 as D (5 bases). Looked up from germline, CDR1 is MGHDK and CDR2 is SYGVNS. This CDR3 has 13 amino acids. Trimming removed 6 bases at V and 4 bases at J, with 12 bases between. CDR3 loop: CASRERGGTEAFF. CDR3 coding DNA: TGTGCCAGCAGAGAAAGGGGAGGCACTGAAGCTTTCTTT.

This chain joins TRBV5-1 and TRBJ2-7, with 7 nucleotides matching TRBD1. CDR3 size: 16 residues. Germline loops: CDR1 SGHRS, CDR2 YFSETQ. The junction had 13 bases not matched to a gene; V was cut back by 3 bases and J by 4 bases. In DNA form, the CDR3 reads TGCGCCAGCAGCTCCCCACGGGGACAGCAGATTTACGAGCAGTACTTC. Translated: CASSSPRGQQIYEQYF.

V is TRBV5-4 and J is TRBJ1-6; D is unclear. The V end was cut by 7 bases, the J end by 8 bases, with 13 bases between. Germline V CDR1 and CDR2: SGHNT, YYREEE (reference sequence). The CDR3 runs 13 residues. The CDR3 DNA follows: TGTGCCAGCGGGCGAGCAGGCGATTCACCCCTCCACTTT. Translation: CASGRAGDSPLHF.

The chain couples TRBV11-3 to TRBJ2-3; D perhaps matches TRBD2 (6 bases). The germline V gene has CDR1 SGHNT and CDR2 YENEEA. CDR3 length: 20 residues. Trimming cost V 3 bases and J 1 base, with 26 bases left between them. CDR3 residues: CASSFGLPSWGMLGTDTQYF. In nucleotides, the CDR3 is TGTGCCAGCAGCTTCGGACTACCGAGCTGGGGGATGTTGGGCACAGATACGCAGTATTTT.

The chain is built from TRBV5-1 and TRBJ2-3, with a possible D match to TRBD2 (5 bases). V dropped 0 bases and J dropped 2 bases, with 10 bases sitting between them. The CDR3 extends over 15 amino acids. Germline V CDR1 and CDR2: SGHRS, YFSETQ. The CDR3: CASSLESRDTDTQYF. In nucleotides, the CDR3 is TGCGCCAGCAGCTTGGAGTCACGGGACACAGATACGCAGTATTTT.

The chain links TRBV30 to TRBJ1-6, with D tentatively TRBD1 (5 bases). The CDR3 spans 15 residues. Germline CDR1 and CDR2: GTSNPN and SVGIG (reference sequence). V dropped 0 bases and J dropped 7 bases, with 13 bases sitting between them. This CDR3 is CAWSVQVLSNSPLHF. The CDR3, as DNA: TGTGCCTGGAGTGTACAGGTCCTCTCCAATTCACCCCTCCACTTT.

This clone was counted between two and nine times. The rearrangement joins TRBV28 to TRBJ2-2; 11 bases line up with TRBD2. This CDR3 spans 21 amino acids. With 4 bases clipped from V and 3 bases from J, the junction kept 19 bases outside the gene matches. Per germline, CDR1 MDHEN and CDR2 SYDVKM. Here the CDR3 reads CASSSSGKLAGGWRYTGELFF. The CDR3, as DNA: TGTGCCAGCAGTTCTAGTGGGAAGCTAGCGGGAGGATGGCGTTACACCGGGGAGCTGTTTTTT.

The chain links TRBV4-1 to TRBJ2-2; 10 bases fit TRBD2. V was clipped by 0 bases and J by 6 bases; unmatched bases: 19. This CDR3 contains 21 residues. Germline CDR1 reads MGHRA; CDR2 reads YSYEKL. Here the CDR3 DNA reads TGCGCCAGCAGCCAAGAGAGGGGGGTAGCGGGGGGCCGCACCCTCCCCGGGGAGCTGTTTTTT. Translating gives CASSQERGVAGGRTLPGELFF.

V is TRBV19 and J is TRBJ1-2, with 8 bases that match TRBD1. This CDR3 spans 13 amino acids. Germline V gene sequence: CDR1 LNHDA, CDR2 SQIVND (reference sequence). V was pared by 5 bases and J by 8 bases, with 7 bases of the junction left unmatched. The CDR3 DNA reads as TGTGCCAGTAGTCTCTACAGGGGGACGGGCTACACCTTC. Translation gives CASSLYRGTGYTF.

This rearrangement joins TRBV13 to TRBJ2-4, with D possibly matching TRBD1 (5 bases). This CDR3 contains 16 residues. From germline, CDR1 is PRHDT and CDR2 FYEKMQ (reference sequence). Trimming removed 3 bases at V and 0 bases at J, with 12 bases between. The CDR3 bases are TGTGCCAGCAGCTTGGGGCTACAGCTAGCCAAAAACATTCAGTACTTC. Encoded protein: CASSLGLQLAKNIQYF.

The chain links TRBV6-1 to TRBJ1-2, with a weak D call TRBD1 (5 bases). V was cut by 3 bases and J by 1 base, with 15 bases left in between. Germline V lookup: CDR1 MNHNS, CDR2 SASEGT. The CDR3 consists of 16 residues. The CDR3 sequence: CASSDPIGHFNYGYTF. The CDR3 DNA is TGTGCCAGCAGTGATCCTATAGGACACTTTAACTATGGCTACACCTTC.

The chain couples TRBV5-1 to TRBJ2-3; TRBD2 matches 11 bases. Losses at the gene ends were 4 bases for V and 9 bases for J; bases not matched to a gene: 13. The CDR3 consists of 16 residues. Germline assignment: CDR1 SGHRS and CDR2 YFSETQ. Here the CDR3 DNA reads TGCGCCAGCAGCGTAGGACTAGCGGGTCTTTGGGGGACGCAGTATTTT. The encoded protein is CASSVGLAGLWGTQYF.

For this clone: A read error may produce the germline difference seen at one junction end. The gene calls are TRBV7-7 and TRBJ2-1; 11 nucleotides agree with TRBD2. Germline values: CDR1 SSHAT, CDR2 FNYEAQ (reference sequence). This CDR3 comprises 15 residues. The CDR3 protein is CASSLVTSGANEQFF. CDR3 sequence (DNA): TGTGCTAGCAGCTTAGTGACTAGCGGGGCCAATGAGCAGTTCTTC. Complete variable domain (other parts from reference TRBV7-7 and TRBJ2-1): GAGVSQSPRYKVTKRGQDVTLRCDPISSHATLYWYQQALGQGPEFLTYFNYEAQPDKSGLPSDRFSAERPEGSISTLTIQRTEQRDSAMYRCASSLVTSGANEQFFGPGTRLTVL.

The J gene is TRBJ1-2, the V gene TRBV29-1; TRBD1 might be the D (5 bases). The CDR3 is 12 amino acids. Trimming left V 4 bases short and J 3 bases short, with 9 bases between. CDR1 and CDR2 from the germline V gene are SQVTM and ANQGSEA. In DNA, the CDR3 is TGCAGCGTTGTTACGGGGGACTATGGCTACACCTTC. It encodes CSVVTGDYGYTF.

This chain connects TRBV5-1 to TRBJ1-5; 7 nucleotides align to TRBD1. The J segment lost 7 bases and the V segment lost 0 bases, leaving 4 bases of the junction unmatched. The CDR3 spans 14 residues. CDR1 SGHRS and CDR2 YFSETQ come from the germline V gene. The CDR3, as DNA: TGCGCCAGCAGCTTGGAGGGGGCTGGACAGCCCCAGCATTTT. Its translation is CASSLEGAGQPQHF.

The chain is built from TRBV5-6 and TRBJ1-2, with D possibly TRBD1 on 6 matching bases. CDR3 size: 15 residues. V was cut by 3 bases and J by 3 bases, with 15 bases left in between. The germline CDR1 and CDR2 sequences are SGHDT and YYEEEE. CDR3 region: CASSWGPEGYYGYTF. The CDR3, as DNA: TGTGCCAGCAGCTGGGGGCCTGAAGGATACTATGGCTACACCTTC.

The chain uses TRBV21-1 and TRBJ1-1; the table's D call TRBD1 went unverified against the DNA. TRBV21-1 has pseudogene status. The CDR3 sequence is 23 residues long. The CDR3 DNA sequence: TGTGCCAGCAAAGGGGACAGGGAAAACGAAAGCCCCTTTTTGGGCTGGGTTCTGAGAGAAGCTTTCTTT. The encoded protein is CASKGDRENESPFLGWVLREAFF.

The gene calls are TRBV13 and TRBJ1-2; 7 bases fit TRBD1. Germline loops: CDR1 PRHDT, CDR2 FYEKMQ (reference sequence). The CDR3 has 15 amino acids. The V and J ends lost 5 bases and 4 bases, in that order; junction bases with no gene match: 10. The CDR3 sequence: CASSTRQGFGYGYTF. The CDR3 nucleotides are TGTGCCAGCAGCACACGACAGGGATTTGGCTATGGCTACACCTTC.

V is TRBV6-6 and J is TRBJ1-1, with 7 bases fitting TRBD1. CDR1 is MNHNY and CDR2 is SVGAGI in the germline V gene (reference sequence). Germline trimming cut 10 bases from V and 1 base from J; bases unmatched to any gene: 3. The CDR3 is 12 amino acids. The CDR3 nucleotides are TGTGCCACCTCAGGGGGGAACACTGAAGCTTTCTTT. Translated, it gives CATSGGNTEAFF.

This clone was counted a few times. The chain links TRBV11-2 to TRBJ1-5; D unresolved. The CDR3 spans 15 residues. The V gene's germline CDR1 is SGHAT and CDR2 FQNNGV. V lost 1 base, J lost 0 bases, and 7 bases lay in between. In nucleotides, the CDR3 is TGTGCCAGCAGCTTAGGATTCGGTAGCAATCAGCCCCAGCATTTT. It codes for CASSLGFGSNQPQHF.